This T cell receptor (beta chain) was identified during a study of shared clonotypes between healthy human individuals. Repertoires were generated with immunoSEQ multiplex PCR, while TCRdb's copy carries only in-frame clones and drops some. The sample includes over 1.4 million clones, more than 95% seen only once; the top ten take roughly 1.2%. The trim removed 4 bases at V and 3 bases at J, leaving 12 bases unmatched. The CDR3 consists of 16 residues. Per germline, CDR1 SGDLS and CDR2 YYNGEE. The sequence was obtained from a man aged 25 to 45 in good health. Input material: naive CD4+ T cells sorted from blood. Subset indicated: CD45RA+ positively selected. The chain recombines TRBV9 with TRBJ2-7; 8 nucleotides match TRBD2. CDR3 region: CASSPRFTSGDYEQYF. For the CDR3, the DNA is TGTGCCAGCAGCCCCCGGTTTACTAGCGGAGACTACGAGCAGTACTTC.